Included here is one T cell receptor beta chain sequence, with context. Its antigen is currently unknown. TCRdb called the reads again in MiXCR, with one record for every CDR3 protein. The sample records around 71,000 distinct CDR3 sequences, more than 20% being singletons. This record belongs to a study of T cell repertoires in cytomegalovirus infection. Study details: Well-studied HLA-B-restricted CMV epitopes were used in the study alongside recently identified HLA-C-restricted ones. A matching HLA type, together with CMV infection, was signaled by public TCR beta signatures.

Germline V lookup: CDR1 MNHEY, CDR2 SVGEGT. Trimming removed 6 bases from V and 4 bases from J; junction bases left unmatched: 11. The CDR3 totals 16 residues. Points from the study as a whole: CMV carriers having the relevant HLA were flagged by cumulative public TCR beta family frequency. HLA-C-restricted TCR beta clonotypes specific for CMV led the ex vivo response.

The rearrangement joins TRBV6-2 or TRBV6-3 to TRBJ1-5; 8 nucleotides align to TRBD1. The sequenced sample was CD8+ T cells from cultured PBMCs, obtained from culture after CMV antigen stimulation. The receptor was derived from a human donor in good health (CMV status not recorded). Some clones in this sample may be carry-over from other donors' samples. As DNA, the CDR3 is TGTGCCAGCAGCCCAGGACAGGGCAGACGAAATCAGCCCCAGCATTTT. Translating it yields CASSPGQGRRNQPQHF.